The 26 T cell receptor beta chains reported below all come from one sample, sequenced in a study of T cells after yellow fever vaccination. One entry per CDR3 protein, called by TCRdb with MiXCR from the 5' RACE reads. The table lists a few hundred thousand distinct CDR3 sequences, under 20% of them singletons. The source material was PBMCs, sampled before the yellow fever booster vaccination. The receptor source for this set is a man aged 18 to 35 who received the YFV17D yellow fever vaccine.

This clonotype was seen a handful of times. V gene TRBV20-1 combines with J gene TRBJ1-6; D not certain. The V and J ends lost 1 base and 7 bases respectively, with 14 bases between them. The CDR3 extends over 15 amino acids. CDR1 is DFQATT, CDR2 SNEGSKA, per germline (reference sequence). The CDR3: CSARGPWGGNSPLHF. CDR3 sequence (DNA): TGCAGTGCTAGAGGCCCGTGGGGAGGGAATTCACCCCTCCACTTT.

The chain uses TRBV24-1 and TRBJ1-1; D is undetermined. Trimming shortened V by 4 bases and J by 6 bases, and 11 bases separated the two germline ends. The CDR3 has 13 residues. Germline V lookup: CDR1 KGHDR, CDR2 SFDVKD. The CDR3 here is CATSDTTGPEAFF. The CDR3 nucleotides are TGTGCCACCAGTGACACCACCGGACCTGAAGCTTTCTTT.

This clonotype was counted only a few times. This rearrangement joins TRBV4-2 to TRBJ1-4, with 10 bases matching TRBD1. V was clipped by 0 bases and J by 7 bases; unmatched bases: 5. CDR3 size: 16 residues. The germline CDR1 and CDR2 sequences are LGHNA and YNFKEQ. CDR3: CASSQDLGTGVEKLFF. CDR3 DNA: TGTGCCAGCAGCCAAGATCTAGGGACAGGGGTTGAAAAACTGTTTTTT.

The chain's CDR3 is CASTDRGSRGETQYF. The CDR3 nucleotides are TGTGCCAGCACGGACAGGGGAAGTCGTGGAGAGACCCAGTACTTC. This chain uses TRBV2 with TRBJ2-5, with 9 bases aligning to TRBD1. Looked up from germline, CDR1 is SNHLY and CDR2 is FYNNEI. The CDR3 has 15 residues. After removal of 7 bases from V and 4 bases from J, the junction contained 10 bases not matched to a gene.

This clonotype occurred many times. The chain uses TRBV10-1 and TRBJ2-3, with D uncertain. CDR3 length: 14 residues. The ends were cut back, 2 bases at V and 2 bases at J, with 8 bases in the middle. Germline CDR1 reads WNHNN; CDR2 reads SYGVQD (reference sequence). The DNA for the CDR3 is TGCGCCAGCAGTGAGAACATGATCACAGATACGCAGTATTTT. Translation: CASSENMITDTQYF.

This clonotype has a handful of counts. The chain recombines TRBV27 with TRBJ1-5; D is unresolved. Germline V CDR1 and CDR2: MNHEY, SMNVEV (reference sequence). The V end was cut by 8 bases, the J end by 1 base, with 6 bases between. The CDR3 contains 12 residues. CDR3 bases: TGTGCCAGCGGCTCAAGCAATCAGCCCCAGCATTTT. It translates to CASGSSNQPQHF.

This clonotype came up many times. This chain joins TRBV5-1 and TRBJ1-1; D is ambiguous. There are 14 residues in the CDR3. V was clipped by 4 bases and J by 7 bases, with 17 bases between them. The germline CDR1 and CDR2 sequences are SGHRS and YFSETQ. CDR3 sequence: CASSPSWAADEAFF. The CDR3 nucleotides read TGCGCCAGCAGCCCCAGTTGGGCGGCTGATGAAGCTTTCTTT.

This sequence joins TRBV7-9 and TRBJ2-1; D not resolved. The CDR3 runs 12 residues. V was trimmed by 2 bases and J by 9 bases, leaving 8 bases between them. Germline V gene sequence: CDR1 SEHNR, CDR2 FQNEAQ (reference sequence). The CDR3 DNA is TGTGCCAGCAGCTTACCGGAGAGTGAGCAGTTCTTC. This encodes CASSLPESEQFF.

This clonotype was recorded a few times. The J gene is TRBJ2-5, the V gene TRBV4-3, with TRBD2 matching 8 bases. With 1 base clipped from V and 5 bases from J, the junction kept 6 bases outside the gene matches. Germline loops: CDR1 LGHNA, CDR2 YSLEER. This CDR3 has 15 residues. CDR3 coding DNA: TGCGCCAGCAGCCAAGCAGCGGGGGTTGATGAGACCCAGTACTTC. Its translation: CASSQAAGVDETQYF.

This chain joins TRBV6-2 or TRBV6-3 and TRBJ2-3; a weak D match, TRBD1 (6 bases). The CDR3 is 19 amino acids. Germline loops: CDR1 MNHEY, CDR2 SVGEGT. V was pared by 6 bases and J by 6 bases, with 31 bases between. The CDR3 region has the DNA TGTGCCAGCAGCCTGTACTGGGGGCAGGTCCTGCTTCGGGCCGATACGCAGTATTTT. Its translation: CASSLYWGQVLLRADTQYF.

A few counts support this clonotype. The chain couples TRBV29-1 to TRBJ2-3; D possibly uses TRBD1 or TRBD2 (6 bases each). The CDR3 covers 13 residues. From germline, CDR1 is SQVTM and CDR2 ANQGSEA. V lost 6 bases and J 2 bases, leaving 12 bases between the germline ends. CDR3 amino acids: CSVKGGHTDTQYF. The CDR3 region has the DNA TGCAGCGTGAAAGGGGGGCACACAGATACGCAGTATTTT.

This clonotype was counted only a few times. This chain's CDR3 is CASSFQGDPPYGYTF. CDR3 coding DNA: TGTGCCAGCAGCTTCCAGGGGGACCCACCATATGGCTACACCTTC. The J gene is TRBJ1-2, the V gene TRBV5-4, with 7 bases lining up with TRBD1. Germline V lookup: CDR1 SGHNT, CDR2 YYREEE (reference sequence). This CDR3 has 15 residues. Unmatched junction bases numbered 9, after V lost 2 bases and J lost 5 bases.

This clonotype was detected a few times. This chain connects TRBV5-1 to TRBJ2-1, with D possibly being TRBD2 (6 bases). Trimming pared 6 bases from V and 10 bases from J, leaving 17 bases between. Germline values: CDR1 SGHRS, CDR2 YFSETQ. CDR3 length: 13 amino acids. In nucleotides, the CDR3 is TGCGCCAGCACCGGGACTTTAACGGGGGAGCAGTTCTTC. It yields the protein CASTGTLTGEQFF.

The CDR3 region is CASTRGQDTEAFF. The DNA for the CDR3 is TGTGCCAGCACCCGGGGACAGGACACTGAAGCTTTCTTT. The chain employs TRBV7-9 and TRBJ1-1; 8 bases are shared with TRBD1. Germline V gene lookup returns CDR1 SEHNR and CDR2 FQNEAQ (reference sequence). CDR3 size: 13 residues. V lost 7 bases, J lost 3 bases, and 4 bases stayed unmatched.

The rearrangement uses TRBV11-2 and TRBJ2-7, with TRBD2 identical over 8 bases. This CDR3 region has 16 residues. The junction had 9 bases not matched to a gene; V was cut back by 5 bases and J by 0 bases. Germline V gives CDR1 SGHAT, CDR2 FQNNGV. CDR3 region: CASSKPGLEHSYEQYV. As DNA, the CDR3 is TGTGCCAGCAGCAAGCCGGGACTAGAACACTCCTACGAGCAGTACGTC.

This clonotype was picked up a small number of times. This rearrangement joins TRBV5-1 to TRBJ1-1; weak D call: TRBD1 (5 bases). V dropped 6 bases and J dropped 2 bases, with 11 bases sitting between them. Germline V gives CDR1 SGHRS, CDR2 YFSETQ. This CDR3 is 13 amino acids long. DNA of the CDR3: TGCGCCAGCAAACTGGGGCCCAACACTGAAGCTTTCTTT. It is translated as CASKLGPNTEAFF.

V gene TRBV6-5 combines with J gene TRBJ2-1; TRBD2 agrees at 12 bases. Germline-derived CDR1 and CDR2 are MNHEY and SVGAGI. The V and J ends lost 7 bases and 4 bases, in that order; junction bases with no gene match: 5. This CDR3 is 15 amino acids long. CDR3 in DNA: TGTGCCAGCAAGCTAGCGGGGGGGAGTTACAATGAGCAGTTCTTC. It is translated as CASKLAGGSYNEQFF.

The gene calls are TRBV7-7 and TRBJ2-7, with 8 bases fitting TRBD1. The CDR3 sequence is 13 residues long. Germline assignment: CDR1 SSHAT and CDR2 FNYEAQ (reference sequence). V trimming: 5 bases; J trimming: 3 bases; junction bases outside the gene matches: 3. The CDR3 nucleotides read TGTGCCAGCAGCACCGGGACAGGCTACGAGCAGTACTTC. The encoded protein is CASSTGTGYEQYF.

The V and J genes are TRBV7-2 and TRBJ2-7, with 11 bases identical to TRBD2. The germline V gene encodes CDR1 SGHTA and CDR2 FQGNSA. The CDR3 loop spans 16 amino acids. The trim removed 1 base at V and 4 bases at J, leaving 6 bases unmatched. CDR3 residues: CASSLDSSGGRYEQYF. CDR3 bases: TGTGCCAGCAGCTTAGATTCTAGCGGGGGGCGGTACGAGCAGTACTTC.

This clonotype was counted a few times. V usage is TRBV7-2 and J usage is TRBJ1-1; 7 bases are a match to TRBD1. Germline assignment: CDR1 SGHTA and CDR2 FQGNSA. V gave up 5 bases and J gave up 1 base; unmatched junction bases: 4. This CDR3 is built from 14 residues. The chain's CDR3 is CASSAQGTNTEAFF. CDR3 DNA: TGTGCCAGCAGCGCACAGGGGACGAACACTGAAGCTTTCTTT. Variable domain in full (rest from reference TRBV7-2 and TRBJ1-1): GAGVSQSPSNKVTEKGKDVELRCDPISGHTALYWYRQSLGQGLEFLIYFQGNSAPDKSGLPSDRFSAERTGGSVSTLTIQRTQQEDSAVYLCASSAQGTNTEAFFGQGTRLTVV.

This clonotype was counted many times. This sequence joins TRBV6-5 and TRBJ2-1; TRBD2 agrees at 10 bases. The V gene's germline CDR1 is MNHEY and CDR2 SVGAGI. J was trimmed by 6 bases and V by 5 bases; bases with no gene match: 1. This CDR3 spans 13 amino acids. The CDR3 nucleotides are TGTGCCAGCAGTAGACTAGCGGGCAATGAGCAGTTCTTC. Protein: CASSRLAGNEQFF.

This clonotype appeared many times. The chain couples TRBV7-3 to TRBJ2-1; D possibly uses TRBD1 or TRBD2 (7 bases each). The CDR3 totals 18 residues. V was clipped by 0 bases and J by 0 bases, with 15 bases between them. The V gene's germline CDR1 is SGHTA and CDR2 FQGTGA. This CDR3 is CASSLTRGGPSSYNEQFF. The CDR3 coding sequence is TGTGCCAGCAGCTTAACCAGGGGGGGCCCGAGCTCCTACAATGAGCAGTTCTTC.

The chain is built from TRBV7-2 and TRBJ2-3, with TRBD1 identical over 9 bases. Germline lookup yields CDR1 SGHTA and CDR2 FQGNSA. This CDR3 has 15 residues. Germline trimming cut 2 bases from V and 4 bases from J; bases unmatched to any gene: 4. This chain's CDR3 is CASSLNRGQADTQYF. In DNA form, the CDR3 reads TGTGCCAGCAGCTTAAACAGGGGGCAGGCAGATACGCAGTATTTT.

V is TRBV4-2 and J is TRBJ2-6; no clear D gene. This CDR3 comprises 15 residues. V was shortened by 0 bases and J by 4 bases, with 7 bases between the two germline ends. In germline, CDR1 is LGHNA, CDR2 YNFKEQ. The CDR3 loop reads CASSQDWRGANVLTF. The CDR3 DNA is TGTGCCAGCAGCCAAGATTGGCGCGGGGCCAACGTCCTGACTTTC.

This clonotype was seen ten or more times. The gene calls are TRBV20-1 and TRBJ1-2; 11 positions match TRBD1. This CDR3 is built from 15 residues. The germline V gene has CDR1 DFQATT and CDR2 SNEGSKA (reference sequence). Trimming removed 5 bases from V and 8 bases from J; junction bases left unmatched: 13. CDR3 loop: CSARPGQGVVGGYTF. CDR3 nucleotides: TGCAGTGCTCGACCGGGACAGGGGGTAGTCGGCGGCTACACCTTC.

The chain is built from TRBV7-9 and TRBJ2-2, with D maybe TRBD2 (5 bases). The CDR3 loop spans 14 amino acids. The ends were cut back, 5 bases at V and 6 bases at J, with 13 bases in the middle. From germline, CDR1 is SEHNR and CDR2 FQNEAQ (reference sequence). In DNA, the CDR3 is TGTGCCAGCAGCGGGAGTCTCGGACCCGGGGAGCTGTTTTTT. Translated, it gives CASSGSLGPGELFF.